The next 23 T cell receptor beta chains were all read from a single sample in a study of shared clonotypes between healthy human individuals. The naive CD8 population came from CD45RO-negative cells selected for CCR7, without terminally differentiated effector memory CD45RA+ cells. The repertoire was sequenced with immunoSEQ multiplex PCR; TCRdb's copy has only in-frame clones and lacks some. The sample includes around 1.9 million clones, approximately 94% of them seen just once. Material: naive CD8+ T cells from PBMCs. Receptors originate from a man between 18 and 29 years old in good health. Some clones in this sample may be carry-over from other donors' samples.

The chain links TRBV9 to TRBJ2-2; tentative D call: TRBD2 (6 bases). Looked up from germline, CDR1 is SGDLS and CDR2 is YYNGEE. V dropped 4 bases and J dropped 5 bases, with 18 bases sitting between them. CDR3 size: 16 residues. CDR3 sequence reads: CASSPSGVMVTGELFF. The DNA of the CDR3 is TGTGCCAGCAGCCCTTCGGGAGTGATGGTTACCGGGGAGCTGTTTTTT.

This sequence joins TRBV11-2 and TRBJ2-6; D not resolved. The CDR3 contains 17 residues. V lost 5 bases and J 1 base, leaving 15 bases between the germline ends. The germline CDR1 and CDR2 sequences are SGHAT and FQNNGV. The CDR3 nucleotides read TGTGCCAGCAGCGTAGCTAAGGGAAGTTCTGGGGCCAACGTCCTGACTTTC. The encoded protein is CASSVAKGSSGANVLTF. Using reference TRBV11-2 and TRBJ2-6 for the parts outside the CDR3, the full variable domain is EAGVAQSPRYKIIEKRQSVAFWCNPISGHATLYWYQQILGQGPKLLIQFQNNGVVDDSQLPKDRFSAERLKGVDSTLKIQPAKLEDSAVYLCASSVAKGSSGANVLTFGAGSRLTVL.

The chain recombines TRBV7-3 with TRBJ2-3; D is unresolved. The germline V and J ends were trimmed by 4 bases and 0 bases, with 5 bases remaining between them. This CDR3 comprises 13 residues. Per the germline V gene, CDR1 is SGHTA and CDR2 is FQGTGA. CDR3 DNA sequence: TGTGCCAGCAGCTACCTAAGCACAGATACGCAGTATTTT. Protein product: CASSYLSTDTQYF. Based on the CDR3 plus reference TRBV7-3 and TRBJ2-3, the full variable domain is GAGVSQTPSNKVTEKGKYVELRCDPISGHTALYWYRQSLGQGPEFLIYFQGTGAADDSGLPNDRFFAVRPEGSVSTLKIQRTERGDSAVYLCASSYLSTDTQYFGPGTRLTVL.

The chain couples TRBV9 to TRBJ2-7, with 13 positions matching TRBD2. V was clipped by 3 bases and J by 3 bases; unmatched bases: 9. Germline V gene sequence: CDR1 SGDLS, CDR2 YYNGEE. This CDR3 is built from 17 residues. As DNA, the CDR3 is TGTGCCAGCAGCGCGGGACTAGCGGGACTCTCACGCTACGAGCAGTACTTC. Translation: CASSAGLAGLSRYEQYF.

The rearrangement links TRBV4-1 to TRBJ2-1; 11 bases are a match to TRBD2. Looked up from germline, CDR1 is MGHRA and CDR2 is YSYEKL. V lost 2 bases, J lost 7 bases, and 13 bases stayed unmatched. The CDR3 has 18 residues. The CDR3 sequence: CASSQRGVLAGGKNEQFF. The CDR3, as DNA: TGCGCCAGCAGCCAAAGGGGCGTCTTAGCGGGAGGGAAGAATGAGCAGTTCTTC.

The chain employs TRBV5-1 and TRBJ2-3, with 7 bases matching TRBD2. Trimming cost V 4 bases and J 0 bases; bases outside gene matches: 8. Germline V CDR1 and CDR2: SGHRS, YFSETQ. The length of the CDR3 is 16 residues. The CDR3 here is CASSPLGRPSTDTQYF. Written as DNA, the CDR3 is TGCGCCAGCAGCCCCCTCGGGAGGCCTAGCACAGATACGCAGTATTTT.

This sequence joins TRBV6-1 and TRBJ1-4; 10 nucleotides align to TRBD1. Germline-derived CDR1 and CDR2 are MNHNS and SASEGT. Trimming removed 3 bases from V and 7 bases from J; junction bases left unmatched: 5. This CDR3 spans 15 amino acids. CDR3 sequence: CASSDWTGGGEKLFF. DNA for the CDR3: TGTGCCAGCAGTGACTGGACAGGGGGTGGTGAAAAACTGTTTTTT.

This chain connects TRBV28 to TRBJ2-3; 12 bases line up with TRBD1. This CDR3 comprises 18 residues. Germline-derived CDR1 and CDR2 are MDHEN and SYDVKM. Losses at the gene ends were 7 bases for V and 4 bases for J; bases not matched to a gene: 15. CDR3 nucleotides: TGTGCCAGCATTCCCCGAGGAGGGACAGGGGGCTTTCCAGATACGCAGTATTTT. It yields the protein CASIPRGGTGGFPDTQYF.

The CDR3 protein is CASSQERSPYGYTF. CDR3 DNA sequence: TGCGCCAGCAGCCAAGAACGATCGCCCTATGGCTACACCTTC. V is TRBV4-3 and J is TRBJ1-2; no firm D call. CDR3 length equals 14 residues. Trimming took off 0 bases at V and 4 bases at J, with 9 bases between the two ends. The germline V gene encodes CDR1 LGHNA and CDR2 YSLEER.

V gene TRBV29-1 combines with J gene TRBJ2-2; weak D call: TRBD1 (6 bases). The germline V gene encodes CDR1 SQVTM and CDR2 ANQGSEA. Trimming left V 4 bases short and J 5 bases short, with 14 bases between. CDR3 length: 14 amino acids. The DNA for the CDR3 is TGCAGCGTTGCCGAGGGGACATTGACCGGGGAGCTGTTTTTT. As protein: CSVAEGTLTGELFF.

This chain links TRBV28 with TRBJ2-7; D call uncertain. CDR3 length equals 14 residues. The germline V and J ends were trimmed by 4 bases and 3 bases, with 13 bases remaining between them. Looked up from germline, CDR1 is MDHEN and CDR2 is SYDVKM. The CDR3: CASSSPDPGYEQYF. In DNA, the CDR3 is TGTGCCAGCAGTTCCCCGGACCCCGGCTACGAGCAGTACTTC.

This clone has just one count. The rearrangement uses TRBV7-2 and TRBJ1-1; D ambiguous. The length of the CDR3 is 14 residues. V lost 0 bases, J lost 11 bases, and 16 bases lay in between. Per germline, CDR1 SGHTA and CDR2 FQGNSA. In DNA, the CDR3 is TGTGCCAGCAGCTTAGCGCTAAAAGGTCCGTCTGCTTTCTTT. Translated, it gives CASSLALKGPSAFF.

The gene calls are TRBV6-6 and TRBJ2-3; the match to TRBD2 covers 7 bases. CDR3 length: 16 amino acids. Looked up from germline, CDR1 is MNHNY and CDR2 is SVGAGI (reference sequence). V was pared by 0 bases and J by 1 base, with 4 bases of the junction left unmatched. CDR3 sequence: CASSYSKRDGTDTQYF. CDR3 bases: TGTGCCAGCAGTTACTCCAAGCGGGATGGCACAGATACGCAGTATTTT.

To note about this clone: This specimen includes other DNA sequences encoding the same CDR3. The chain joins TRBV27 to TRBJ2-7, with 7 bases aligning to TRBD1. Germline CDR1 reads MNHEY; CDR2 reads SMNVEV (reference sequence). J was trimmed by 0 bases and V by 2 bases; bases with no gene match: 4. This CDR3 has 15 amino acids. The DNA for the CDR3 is TGTGCCAGCAGTTTAACGGCAGGGGGCTCCTACGAGCAGTACTTC. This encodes CASSLTAGGSYEQYF.

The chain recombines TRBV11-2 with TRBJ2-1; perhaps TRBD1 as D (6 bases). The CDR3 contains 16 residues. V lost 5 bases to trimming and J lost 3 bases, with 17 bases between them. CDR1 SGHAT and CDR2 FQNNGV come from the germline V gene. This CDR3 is CASSMQIKDSYNEQFF. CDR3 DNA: TGTGCCAGCAGCATGCAAATCAAGGACAGCTACAATGAGCAGTTCTTC.

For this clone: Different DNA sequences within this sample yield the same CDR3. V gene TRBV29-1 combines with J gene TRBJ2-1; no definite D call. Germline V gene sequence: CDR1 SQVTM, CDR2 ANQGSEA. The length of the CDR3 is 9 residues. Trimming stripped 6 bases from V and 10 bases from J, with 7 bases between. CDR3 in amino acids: CSVGREQFF. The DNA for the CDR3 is TGCAGCGTCGGTAGGGAGCAGTTCTTC.

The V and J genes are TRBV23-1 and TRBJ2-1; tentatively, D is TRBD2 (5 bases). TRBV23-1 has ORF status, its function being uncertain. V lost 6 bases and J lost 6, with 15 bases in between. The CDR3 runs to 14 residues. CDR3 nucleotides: TGCGCCAGCAGGTTGGGGAGTGTGCGCAATGAGCAGTTCTTC. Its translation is CASRLGSVRNEQFF.

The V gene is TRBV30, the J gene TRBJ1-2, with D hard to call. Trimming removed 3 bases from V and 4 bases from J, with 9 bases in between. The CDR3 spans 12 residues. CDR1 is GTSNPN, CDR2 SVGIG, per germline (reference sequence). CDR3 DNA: TGTGCCTGGAGCGGGCAGGTCTATGGCTACACCTTC. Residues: CAWSGQVYGYTF.

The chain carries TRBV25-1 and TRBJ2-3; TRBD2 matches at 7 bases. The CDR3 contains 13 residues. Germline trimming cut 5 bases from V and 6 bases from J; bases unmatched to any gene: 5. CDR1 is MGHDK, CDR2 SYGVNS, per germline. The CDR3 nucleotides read TGTGCCAGCAGTCGTGGGGAGGGTGATACGCAGTATTTT. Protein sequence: CASSRGEGDTQYF.

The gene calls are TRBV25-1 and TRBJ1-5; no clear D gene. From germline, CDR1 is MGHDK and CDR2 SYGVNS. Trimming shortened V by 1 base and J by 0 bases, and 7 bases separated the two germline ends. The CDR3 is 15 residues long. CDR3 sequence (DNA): TGTGCCAGCAGTGAATCCCACTATAGCAATCAGCCCCAGCATTTT. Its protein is CASSESHYSNQPQHF.

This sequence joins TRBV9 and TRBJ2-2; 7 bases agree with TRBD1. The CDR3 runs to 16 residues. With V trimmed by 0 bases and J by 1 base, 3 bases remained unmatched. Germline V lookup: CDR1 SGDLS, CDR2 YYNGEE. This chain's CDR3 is CASSVGTGVNTGELFF. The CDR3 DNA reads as TGTGCCAGCAGCGTAGGTACAGGGGTGAACACCGGGGAGCTGTTTTTT.

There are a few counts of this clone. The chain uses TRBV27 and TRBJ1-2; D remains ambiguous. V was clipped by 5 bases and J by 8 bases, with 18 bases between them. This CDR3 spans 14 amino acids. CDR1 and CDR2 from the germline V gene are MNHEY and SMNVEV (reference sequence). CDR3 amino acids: CASSPSLQQEGYTF. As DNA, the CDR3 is TGTGCCAGCAGTCCCTCTCTGCAGCAGGAGGGCTACACCTTC.

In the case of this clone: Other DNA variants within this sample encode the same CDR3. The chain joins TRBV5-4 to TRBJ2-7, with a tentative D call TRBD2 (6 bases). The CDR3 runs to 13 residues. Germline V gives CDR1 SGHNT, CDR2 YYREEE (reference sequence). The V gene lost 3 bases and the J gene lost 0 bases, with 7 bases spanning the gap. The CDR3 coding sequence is TGTGCCAGCAGCTCGCGGGACTCCTACGAGCAGTACTTC. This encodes CASSSRDSYEQYF.